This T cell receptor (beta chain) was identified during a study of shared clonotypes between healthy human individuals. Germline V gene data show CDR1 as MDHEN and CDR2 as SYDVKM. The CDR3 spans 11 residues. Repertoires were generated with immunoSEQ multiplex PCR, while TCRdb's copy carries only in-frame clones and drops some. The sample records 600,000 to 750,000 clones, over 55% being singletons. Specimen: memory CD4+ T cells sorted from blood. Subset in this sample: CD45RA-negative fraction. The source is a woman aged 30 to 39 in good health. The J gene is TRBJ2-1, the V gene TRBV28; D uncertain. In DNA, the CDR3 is TGTGCGAGTTCCCTCAACCATGAGCAGTTCTTC. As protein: CASSLNHEQFF.